This T cell receptor beta chain was sequenced in a study of blood T cell repertoires in COVID-19. Germline V lookup: CDR1 SGDLS, CDR2 YYNGEE. This CDR3 has 13 residues. Trimming cost V 2 bases and J 3 bases, with 3 bases left between them. TCRdb keeps only in-frame clones here, not all; method: immunoSEQ multiplex PCR. The sample holds roughly 330,000 clones; around 87% are singletons and the top ten take about 5.7%. The TCR comes from a woman in her 30s who had recovered from COVID-19. The chain recombines TRBV9 with TRBJ1-6; D gene uncertain. Input material: PBMCs or T cells enriched from blood (not recorded which). DNA for the CDR3: TGTGCCAGCAGCGTGAGCTATAATTCACCCCTCCACTTT. It yields the protein CASSVSYNSPLHF.